This T cell receptor beta chain emerged from a study of cytomegalovirus exposure and HLA in healthy donors. Germline V gene lookup returns CDR1 MNHEY and CDR2 SVGAGI. Losses at the gene ends were 2 bases for V and 1 base for J; bases not matched to a gene: 5. The length of the CDR3 is 15 residues. Healthy bone marrow donors made up the cohort. Both 60 Vbeta primers and 13 Jbeta primers went into the PCR. Sequenced by immunoSEQ multiplex PCR; TCRdb stores in-frame clones only, minus some. Counted here are about 130,000 clones, approximately 74% occurring once; the ten biggest clones make up around 6.6%.

The rearrangement links TRBV6-5 to TRBJ2-7, with 7 bases matching TRBD2. Input material: PBMCs. The sequence was obtained from a middle-aged man in good health and CMV-seropositive. CDR3 protein: CASSYGGGFSYEQYF. Here the CDR3 DNA reads TGTGCCAGCAGTTACGGCGGGGGTTTTTCCTACGAGCAGTACTTC.